A single sample is the source of the 23 T cell receptor beta chains below, sequenced in a study of identifying expanded T cells in peripheral blood. Libraries were prepared by immunoSEQ multiplex PCR; TCRdb keeps only in-frame clonotypes and omits some of them. The sample includes tens of thousands of clones, 89% of them seen just once. Source material: blood. The receptors come from a person aged 18 to 70 in good health.

The chain combines TRBV2 with TRBJ1-1; D perhaps matches TRBD1 (6 bases). This CDR3 has 14 residues. Germline V gene lookup returns CDR1 SNHLY and CDR2 FYNNEI. The V and J ends lost 3 bases and 4 bases respectively, with 12 bases between them. In DNA, the CDR3 is TGTGCCAGCAGTGATCGGGGGGGCATCACTGAAGCTTTCTTT. Translation: CASSDRGGITEAFF.

The chain recombines TRBV28 with TRBJ1-4; D is uncertain. The CDR3 consists of 15 residues. Germline assignment: CDR1 MDHEN and CDR2 SYDVKM. The V end lost 5 bases, the J end lost 7 bases, and 17 bases lay between the germline ends. CDR3 protein: CASSLRTAWGEKLFF. The DNA of the CDR3 is TGTGCCAGCAGTCTAAGGACGGCCTGGGGTGAAAAACTGTTTTTT.

The chain is built from TRBV5-1 and TRBJ1-1, with TRBD1 identical over 9 bases. Per the germline V gene, CDR1 is SGHRS and CDR2 is YFSETQ. CDR3 length equals 13 residues. V lost 5 bases to trimming and J lost 6 bases; unmatched junction nucleotides: 5. This chain's CDR3 is CASRYRDRAEAFF. DNA for the CDR3: TGCGCCAGCAGGTACCGGGACAGGGCTGAAGCTTTCTTT.

The rearrangement uses TRBV19 and TRBJ1-1; 8 nucleotides agree with TRBD1. The V gene end was trimmed by 0 bases and the J gene end by 0 bases; junction bases not matched to a gene: 9. Germline CDR1 and CDR2: LNHDA and SQIVND (reference sequence). CDR3 length: 18 amino acids. CDR3 loop: CASSIDQRTGLVNTEAFF. Here the CDR3 DNA reads TGTGCCAGTAGTATAGATCAACGGACAGGGCTGGTGAACACTGAAGCTTTCTTT.

The CDR3 nucleotides read TGTGCCAGTAGAGATGGGGGGACTGAGCAGTTCTTC. Residues: CASRDGGTEQFF. The V call is TRBV19, the J call TRBJ2-1, with D possibly TRBD2 on 6 matching bases. Deletions cut 6 bases from V and 9 bases from J, with 12 bases between. CDR3 length: 12 residues. Germline V gene data show CDR1 as LNHDA and CDR2 as SQIVND (reference sequence).

This clone was picked up one time. This chain uses TRBV7-2 with TRBJ1-3; D is ambiguous. This CDR3 has 17 residues. The V gene lost 2 bases and the J gene lost 0 bases, with 14 bases spanning the gap. Germline lookup yields CDR1 SGHTA and CDR2 FQGNSA. CDR3 protein: CASSLWAGSSSGNTIYF. The CDR3 region has the DNA TGTGCCAGCAGCTTATGGGCAGGTTCCAGCTCTGGAAACACCATATATTTT.

As to this clone: One junction end disagrees with the germline gene, perhaps due to a read error. CDR3 DNA sequence: TGTGCCAGCAGTTACTCGATGACTAGCGGGGGTTTCGTCTTC. It encodes CASSYSMTSGGFVF. The chain couples TRBV6-5 to TRBJ2-1, with 12 bases identical to TRBD2. In germline, CDR1 is MNHEY, CDR2 SVGAGI. The CDR3 contains 14 residues.

This sequence joins TRBV19 and TRBJ2-1; perhaps TRBD2 as D (7 bases). The CDR3 length is 18 residues. The V and J ends lost 2 bases and 4 bases respectively, with 21 bases between them. From germline, CDR1 is LNHDA and CDR2 SQIVND (reference sequence). CDR3 amino acids: CASSITGRPGGLYNEQFF. DNA of the CDR3: TGTGCCAGTAGTATAACAGGGAGGCCGGGAGGTTTGTACAATGAGCAGTTCTTC.

This chain connects TRBV5-4 to TRBJ1-2, with D perhaps TRBD1 (5 bases). V was shortened by 0 bases and J by 4 bases, with 10 bases between the two germline ends. The CDR3 totals 14 residues. Germline CDR1 and CDR2: SGHNT and YYREEE (reference sequence). The CDR3 here is CASSLGAGIYGYTF. The CDR3 region has the DNA TGTGCCAGCAGCTTGGGGGCAGGGATCTATGGCTACACCTTC.

The rearrangement joins TRBV19 to TRBJ1-5; 7 positions agree with TRBD1. The CDR3 length is 13 residues. The germline V gene has CDR1 LNHDA and CDR2 SQIVND (reference sequence). V was pared by 6 bases and J by 5 bases, with 4 bases of the junction left unmatched. The CDR3 DNA reads as TGTGCCAGTAGCGCCGACAGGGATCAGCCCCAGCATTTT. Its protein is CASSADRDQPQHF.

The chain couples TRBV28 to TRBJ1-2, with a tentative D call TRBD1 (6 bases). The CDR3 spans 16 residues. Germline CDR1 MDHEN, CDR2 SYDVKM. With 6 bases removed from V and 4 bases from J, the gap between germline ends came to 21 bases. The CDR3 sequence is CASSPLEGGFGYGYTF. CDR3 nucleotides: TGTGCCAGCAGCCCATTGGAGGGGGGCTTTGGCTATGGCTACACCTTC.

A single count supports this clone. The genes are TRBV5-4 and TRBJ1-1; perhaps TRBD1 as D (5 bases). Trimming stripped 0 bases from V and 4 bases from J, with 10 bases between. CDR3 size: 14 residues. Germline CDR1 SGHNT, CDR2 YYREEE (reference sequence). CDR3 in DNA: TGTGCCAGCAGCTTGGGGTACGGGGCCACTGAAGCTTTCTTT. Translated, it gives CASSLGYGATEAFF. Full variable domain (outside the CDR3, taken from reference TRBV5-4 and TRBJ1-1): ETGVTQSPTHLIKTRGQQVTLRCSSQSGHNTVSWYQQALGQGPQFIFQYYREEENGRGNFPPRFSGLQFPNYSSELNVNALELDDSALYLCASSLGYGATEAFFGQGTRLTVV.

The V call is TRBV4-3, the J call TRBJ2-7; a weak D match, TRBD2 (6 bases). The length of the CDR3 is 15 residues. In germline, CDR1 is LGHNA, CDR2 YSLEER. V was cut by 0 bases and J by 0 bases, with 9 bases left in between. CDR3 DNA: TGCGCCAGCAGCCAAGAGCGACTAGACTCCTACGAGCAGTACTTC. Translating gives CASSQERLDSYEQYF.

The V and J genes are TRBV11-1 and TRBJ2-7; D unclear. The CDR3 length is 14 residues. Looked up from germline, CDR1 is SGHAT and CDR2 is FQDESV (reference sequence). With 2 bases removed from V and 4 bases from J, the gap between germline ends came to 12 bases. For the CDR3, the DNA is TGTGCCAGCAGCTTAAGTCCGGGTGGGTACGAGCAGTACTTC. This encodes CASSLSPGGYEQYF.

This clone was picked up a small number of times. J is TRBJ2-3 and V is TRBV7-9; no clear D gene. The CDR3 has 15 amino acids. The V end lost 5 bases, the J end lost 0 bases, and 12 bases lay between the germline ends. Germline V gene lookup returns CDR1 SEHNR and CDR2 FQNEAQ (reference sequence). As DNA, the CDR3 is TGTGCCAGCAGCCCCGACGTACCTAGCACAGATACGCAGTATTTT. Amino acid sequence: CASSPDVPSTDTQYF.

CDR3 in amino acids: CASSLGLGGVTDTQYF. CDR3 coding DNA: TGTGCCAGCAGCTTAGGTTTGGGGGGAGTCACAGATACGCAGTATTTT. The genes are TRBV5-6 and TRBJ2-3, with D perhaps TRBD2 (6 bases). V lost 2 bases and J 2 bases, leaving 15 bases between the germline ends. Germline CDR1 reads SGHDT; CDR2 reads YYEEEE. The CDR3 consists of 16 residues.

The CDR3 is CASSEAGTGSAEAFF. The CDR3 nucleotides read TGTGCCAGCAGCGAAGCCGGGACAGGTAGTGCTGAAGCTTTCTTT. The J gene is TRBJ1-1, the V gene TRBV5-5; 8 positions match TRBD1. V was pared by 4 bases and J by 6 bases, with 11 bases of the junction left unmatched. The V gene's germline CDR1 is SGHKS and CDR2 YYEKEE (reference sequence). There are 15 residues in the CDR3. Variable domain in full (rest from reference TRBV5-5 and TRBJ1-1): DAGVTQSPTHLIKTRGQQVTLRCSPISGHKSVSWYQQVLGQGPQFIFQYYEKEERGRGNFPDRFSARQFPNYSSELNVNALLLGDSALYLCASSEAGTGSAEAFFGQGTRLTVV.

This sequence joins TRBV7-9 and TRBJ1-1, with D possibly matching TRBD1 (6 bases). This CDR3 spans 15 amino acids. V was pared by 3 bases and J by 0 bases, with 11 bases between. Germline V lookup: CDR1 SEHNR, CDR2 FQNEAQ (reference sequence). CDR3 nucleotide sequence: TGTGCCAGCAGCTTGGGAGGGGGGCTGAACACTGAAGCTTTCTTT. It yields the protein CASSLGGGLNTEAFF.

V gene TRBV27 combines with J gene TRBJ2-5; D may correspond to TRBD1 or TRBD2 (5 bases each). Germline V gene sequence: CDR1 MNHEY, CDR2 SMNVEV (reference sequence). V was trimmed by 2 bases and J by 10 bases, leaving 23 bases between them. The CDR3 is made up of 16 amino acids. DNA for the CDR3: TGTGCCAGCAGTTTAGGTCTTGGTGCCCAGAGGGGTGTCCAGTACTTC. This codes for CASSLGLGAQRGVQYF.

The chain is built from TRBV19 and TRBJ2-7; TRBD2 agrees at 12 bases. The CDR3 consists of 15 residues. V dropped 4 bases and J dropped 3; count of bases not matched to a gene: 4. The germline gives CDR1 LNHDA, CDR2 SQIVND (reference sequence). The CDR3 DNA sequence: TGTGCCAGTAGTAACTCGGGACTAGCGGGCTACGAGCAGTACTTC. Translated: CASSNSGLAGYEQYF.

V usage is TRBV7-8 and J usage is TRBJ2-1; D perhaps matches TRBD2 (5 bases). Germline CDR1 and CDR2: SGHVS and FQNEAQ. The CDR3 contains 15 residues. V was clipped by 1 base and J by 4 bases, with 11 bases between them. In nucleotides, the CDR3 is TGTGCCAGCAGCTTAGTGGCTAGCAGTTACAATGAGCAGTTCTTC. It codes for CASSLVASSYNEQFF. Variable domain in full (rest from reference TRBV7-8 and TRBJ2-1): GAGVSQSPRYKVAKRGQDVALRCDPISGHVSLFWYQQALGQGPEFLTYFQNEAQLDKSGLPSDRFFAERPEGSVSTLKIQRTQQEDSAVYLCASSLVASSYNEQFFGPGTRLTVL.

This rearrangement joins TRBV2 to TRBJ1-6; D might be TRBD1 (6 bases). CDR1 is SNHLY, CDR2 FYNNEI, per germline. This CDR3 has 18 residues. The V gene lost 4 bases and the J gene lost 0 bases, with 16 bases spanning the gap. The chain's CDR3 is CASSGHGGPSSYNSPLHF. The CDR3 coding sequence is TGTGCCAGCAGTGGGCATGGGGGCCCGAGCTCCTATAATTCACCCCTCCACTTT. Full variable domain (rest looked up from reference TRBV2 and TRBJ1-6): EPEVTQTPSHQVTQMGQEVILRCVPISNHLYFYWYRQILGQKVEFLVSFYNNEISEKSEIFDDQFSVERPDGSNFTLKIRSTKLEDSAMYFCASSGHGGPSSYNSPLHFGNGTRLTVT.

The chain is built from TRBV5-6 and TRBJ2-7, with TRBD2 identical over 15 bases. Looked up from germline, CDR1 is SGHDT and CDR2 is YYEEEE. This CDR3 has 15 residues. The trim removed 4 bases at V and 3 bases at J, leaving 2 bases unmatched. DNA of the CDR3: TGTGCCAGCAGCGAGGGACTAGCGGGAGGCTACGAGCAGTACTTC. Protein product: CASSEGLAGGYEQYF.